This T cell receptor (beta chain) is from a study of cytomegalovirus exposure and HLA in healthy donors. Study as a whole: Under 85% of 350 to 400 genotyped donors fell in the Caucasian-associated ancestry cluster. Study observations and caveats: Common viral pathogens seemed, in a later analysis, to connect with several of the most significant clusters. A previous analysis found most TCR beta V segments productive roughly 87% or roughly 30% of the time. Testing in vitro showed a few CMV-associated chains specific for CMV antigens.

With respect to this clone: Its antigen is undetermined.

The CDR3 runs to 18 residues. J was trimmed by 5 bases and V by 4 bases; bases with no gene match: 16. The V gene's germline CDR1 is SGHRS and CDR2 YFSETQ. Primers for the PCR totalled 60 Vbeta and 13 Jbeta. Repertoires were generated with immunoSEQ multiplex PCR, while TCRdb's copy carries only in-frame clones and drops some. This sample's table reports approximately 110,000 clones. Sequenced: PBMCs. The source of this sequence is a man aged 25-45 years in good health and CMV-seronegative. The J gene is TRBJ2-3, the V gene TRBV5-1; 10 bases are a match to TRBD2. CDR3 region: CASSPALAGGPPLDTQYF. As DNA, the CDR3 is TGCGCCAGCAGCCCAGCATTAGCGGGAGGACCCCCCTTAGATACGCAGTATTTT.